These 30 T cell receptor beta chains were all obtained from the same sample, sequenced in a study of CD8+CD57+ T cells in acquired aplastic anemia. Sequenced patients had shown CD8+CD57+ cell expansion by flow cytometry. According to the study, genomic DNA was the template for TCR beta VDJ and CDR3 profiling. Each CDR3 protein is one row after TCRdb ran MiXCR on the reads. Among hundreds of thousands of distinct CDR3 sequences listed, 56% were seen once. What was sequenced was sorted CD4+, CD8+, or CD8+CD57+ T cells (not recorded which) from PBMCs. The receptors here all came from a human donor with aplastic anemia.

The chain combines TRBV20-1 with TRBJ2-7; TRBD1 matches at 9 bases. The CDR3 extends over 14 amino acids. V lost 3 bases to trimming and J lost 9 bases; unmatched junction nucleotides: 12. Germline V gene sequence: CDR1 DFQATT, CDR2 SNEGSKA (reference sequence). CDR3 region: CSARGPWDREAQYF. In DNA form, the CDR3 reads TGCAGTGCTAGGGGCCCCTGGGACAGGGAAGCGCAGTACTTC.

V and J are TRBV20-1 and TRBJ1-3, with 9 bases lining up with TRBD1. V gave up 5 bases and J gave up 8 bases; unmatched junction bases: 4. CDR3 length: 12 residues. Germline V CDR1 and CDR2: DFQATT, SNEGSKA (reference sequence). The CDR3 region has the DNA TGCAGTGCTGAACAGGGGGCTGACACCATATATTTT. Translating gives CSAEQGADTIYF.

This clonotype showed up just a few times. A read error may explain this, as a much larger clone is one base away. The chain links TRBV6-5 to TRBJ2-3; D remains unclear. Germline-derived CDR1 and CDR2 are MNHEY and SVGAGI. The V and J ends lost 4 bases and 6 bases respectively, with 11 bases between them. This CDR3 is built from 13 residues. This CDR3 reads CASSSFLGDTQYF. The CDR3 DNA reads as TGTGCCAGCAGTTCTTTCCTTGGCGATACGCAGTATTTT.

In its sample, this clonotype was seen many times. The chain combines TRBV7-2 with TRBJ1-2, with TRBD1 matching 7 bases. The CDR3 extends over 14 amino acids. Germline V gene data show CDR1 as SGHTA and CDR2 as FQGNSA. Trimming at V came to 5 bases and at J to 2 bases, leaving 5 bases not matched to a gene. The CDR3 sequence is CASSTTTGNYGYTF. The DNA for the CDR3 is TGTGCCAGCAGCACGACGACAGGGAACTATGGCTACACCTTC.

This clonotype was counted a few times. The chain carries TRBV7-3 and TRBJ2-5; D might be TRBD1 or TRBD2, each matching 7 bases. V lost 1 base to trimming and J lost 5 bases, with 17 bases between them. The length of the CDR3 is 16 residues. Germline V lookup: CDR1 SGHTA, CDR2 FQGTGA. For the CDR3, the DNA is TGTGCCAGCAGCTTAAGATGGGGGCAGGGGGGGGAGACCCAGTACTTC. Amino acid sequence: CASSLRWGQGGETQYF.

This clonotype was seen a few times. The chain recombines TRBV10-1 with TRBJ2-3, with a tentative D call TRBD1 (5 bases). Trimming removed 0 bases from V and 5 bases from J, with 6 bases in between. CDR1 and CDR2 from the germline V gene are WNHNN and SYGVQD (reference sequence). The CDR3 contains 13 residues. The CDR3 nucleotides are TGCGCCAGCAGTGAGTCAGGGGTAGATACGCAGTATTTT. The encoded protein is CASSESGVDTQYF.

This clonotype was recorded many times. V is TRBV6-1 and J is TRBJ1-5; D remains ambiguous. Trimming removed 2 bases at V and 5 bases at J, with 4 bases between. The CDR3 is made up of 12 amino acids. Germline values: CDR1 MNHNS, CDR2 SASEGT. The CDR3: CASSEIYQPQHF. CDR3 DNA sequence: TGTGCCAGCAGTGAAATTTATCAGCCCCAGCATTTT.

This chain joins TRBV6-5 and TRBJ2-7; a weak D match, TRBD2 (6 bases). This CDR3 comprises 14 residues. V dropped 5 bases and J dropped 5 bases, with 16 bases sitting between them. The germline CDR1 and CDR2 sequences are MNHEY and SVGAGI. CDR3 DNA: TGTGCCAGCAGTGGCGGGACCTCCCAGAACGAGCAGTACTTC. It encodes CASSGGTSQNEQYF.

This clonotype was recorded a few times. This CDR3 reads CASSQSGDWSYNEQFF. The CDR3 DNA sequence: TGTGCCAGCAGCCAATCCGGGGACTGGTCCTACAATGAGCAGTTCTTC. The V gene is TRBV3-1, the J gene TRBJ2-1; D possibly corresponds to TRBD2 (6 bases). The CDR3 covers 16 residues. Per the germline V gene, CDR1 is LGHDT and CDR2 is YNNKEL (reference sequence). V lost 2 bases and J lost 1, with 12 bases in between.

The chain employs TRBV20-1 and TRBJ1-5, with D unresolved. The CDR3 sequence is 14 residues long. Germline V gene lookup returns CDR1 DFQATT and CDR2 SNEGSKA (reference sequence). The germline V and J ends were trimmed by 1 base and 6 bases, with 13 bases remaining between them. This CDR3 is CSARVPGLGQPQHF. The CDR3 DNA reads TGCAGTGCTAGAGTACCAGGCTTGGGTCAGCCCCAGCATTTT.

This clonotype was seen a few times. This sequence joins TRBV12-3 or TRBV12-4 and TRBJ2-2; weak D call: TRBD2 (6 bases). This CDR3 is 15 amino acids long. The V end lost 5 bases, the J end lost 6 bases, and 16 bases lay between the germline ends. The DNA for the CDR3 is TGTGCCAGCAGTCGTAGCGGCGCAGAGGCCGGGGAGCTGTTTTTT. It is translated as CASSRSGAEAGELFF.

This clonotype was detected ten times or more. CDR3 amino acids: CSARVWGRGSGNTIYF. CDR3 in DNA: TGCAGTGCTAGAGTGTGGGGCAGGGGCTCTGGAAACACCATATATTTT. The chain combines TRBV20-1 with TRBJ1-3; D is perhaps TRBD1 (6 bases). V was pared by 1 base and J by 0 bases, with 13 bases between. The germline gives CDR1 DFQATT, CDR2 SNEGSKA (reference sequence). The length of the CDR3 is 16 residues.

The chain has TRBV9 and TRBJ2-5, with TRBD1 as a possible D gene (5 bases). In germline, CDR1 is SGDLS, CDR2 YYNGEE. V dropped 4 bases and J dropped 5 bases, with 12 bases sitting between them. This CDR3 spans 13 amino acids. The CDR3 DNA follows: TGTGCCAGCAGCCCGGCAGGGATCGAGACCCAGTACTTC. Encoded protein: CASSPAGIETQYF.

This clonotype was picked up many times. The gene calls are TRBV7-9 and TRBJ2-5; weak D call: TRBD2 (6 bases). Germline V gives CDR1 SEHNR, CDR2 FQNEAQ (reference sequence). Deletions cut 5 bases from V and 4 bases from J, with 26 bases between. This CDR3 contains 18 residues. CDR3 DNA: TGTGCCAGCAGCCCCCTATCTTCGTGGAGGGCCCAAGGAGAGACCCAGTACTTC. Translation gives CASSPLSSWRAQGETQYF.

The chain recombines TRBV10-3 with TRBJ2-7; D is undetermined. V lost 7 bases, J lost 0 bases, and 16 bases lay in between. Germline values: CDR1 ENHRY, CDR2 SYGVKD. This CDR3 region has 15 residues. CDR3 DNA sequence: TGTGCCATCACCCCAGCGCCAACGAGCTCCTACGAGCAGTACTTC. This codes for CAITPAPTSSYEQYF.

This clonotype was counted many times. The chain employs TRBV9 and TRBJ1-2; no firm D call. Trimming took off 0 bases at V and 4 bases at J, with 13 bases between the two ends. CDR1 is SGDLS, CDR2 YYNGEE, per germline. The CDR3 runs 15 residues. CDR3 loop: CASSVGAQTSYGYTF. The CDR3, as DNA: TGTGCCAGCAGCGTAGGGGCCCAAACGAGCTATGGCTACACCTTC.

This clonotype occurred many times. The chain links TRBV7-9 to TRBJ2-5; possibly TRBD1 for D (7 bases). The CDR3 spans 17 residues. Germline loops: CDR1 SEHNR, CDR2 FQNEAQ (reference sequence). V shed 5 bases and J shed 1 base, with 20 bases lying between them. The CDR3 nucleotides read TGTGCCAGCAGCATGCTGATTGGAGGGACAGCCCAAGAGACCCAGTACTTC. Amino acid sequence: CASSMLIGGTAQETQYF.

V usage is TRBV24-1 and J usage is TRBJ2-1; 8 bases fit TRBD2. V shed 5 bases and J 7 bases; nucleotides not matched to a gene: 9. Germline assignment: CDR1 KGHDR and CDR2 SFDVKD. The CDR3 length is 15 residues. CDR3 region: CATSVSGGPGNEQFF. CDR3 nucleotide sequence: TGTGCCACCAGTGTGTCGGGAGGGCCGGGAAATGAGCAGTTCTTC.

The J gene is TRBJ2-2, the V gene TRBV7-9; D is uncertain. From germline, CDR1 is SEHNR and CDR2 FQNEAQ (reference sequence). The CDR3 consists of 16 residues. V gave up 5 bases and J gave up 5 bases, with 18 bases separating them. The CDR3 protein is CASSPPPQMETGELFF. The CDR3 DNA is TGTGCCAGCAGCCCCCCCCCACAGATGGAGACCGGGGAGCTGTTTTTT.

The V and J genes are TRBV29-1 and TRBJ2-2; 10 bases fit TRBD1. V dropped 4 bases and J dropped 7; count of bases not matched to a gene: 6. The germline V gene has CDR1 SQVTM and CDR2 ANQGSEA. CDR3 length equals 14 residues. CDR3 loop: CSVGRQGAGGELFF. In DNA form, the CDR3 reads TGCAGCGTTGGGCGACAGGGGGCGGGCGGGGAGCTGTTTTTT.

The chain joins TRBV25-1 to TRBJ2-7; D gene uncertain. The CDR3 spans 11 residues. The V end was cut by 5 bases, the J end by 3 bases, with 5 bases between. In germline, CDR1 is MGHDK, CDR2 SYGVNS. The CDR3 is CASSRIYEQYF. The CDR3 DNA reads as TGTGCCAGCAGTAGGATCTACGAGCAGTACTTC.

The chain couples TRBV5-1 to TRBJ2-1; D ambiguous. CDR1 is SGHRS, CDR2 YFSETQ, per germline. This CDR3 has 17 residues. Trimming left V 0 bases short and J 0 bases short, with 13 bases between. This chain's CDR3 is CASSLESPRFSYNEQFF. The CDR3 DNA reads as TGCGCCAGCAGCTTGGAGTCCCCTCGGTTCTCCTACAATGAGCAGTTCTTC.

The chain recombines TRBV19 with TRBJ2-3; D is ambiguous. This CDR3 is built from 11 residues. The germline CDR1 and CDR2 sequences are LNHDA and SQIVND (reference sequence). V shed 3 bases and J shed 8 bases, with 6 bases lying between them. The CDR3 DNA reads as TGTGCCAGTAGTATTGCTGGTACGCAGTATTTT. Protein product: CASSIAGTQYF.

Written as DNA, the CDR3 is TGCAGTGCGCTGGGACTAGCTAGCACAGATACGCAGTATTTT. The encoded protein is CSALGLASTDTQYF. V and J are TRBV20-1 and TRBJ2-3; 9 nucleotides align to TRBD2. Trimming took 6 bases from V and 0 from J; bases not matched to a gene: 4. This CDR3 has 14 amino acids. Germline-derived CDR1 and CDR2 are DFQATT and SNEGSKA (reference sequence).

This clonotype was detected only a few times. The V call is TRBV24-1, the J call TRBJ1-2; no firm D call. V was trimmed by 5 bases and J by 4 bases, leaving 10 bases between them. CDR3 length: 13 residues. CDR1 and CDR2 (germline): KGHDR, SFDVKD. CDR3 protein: CATSGKGGYGYTF. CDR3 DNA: TGTGCCACCAGTGGGAAGGGCGGCTATGGCTACACCTTC.

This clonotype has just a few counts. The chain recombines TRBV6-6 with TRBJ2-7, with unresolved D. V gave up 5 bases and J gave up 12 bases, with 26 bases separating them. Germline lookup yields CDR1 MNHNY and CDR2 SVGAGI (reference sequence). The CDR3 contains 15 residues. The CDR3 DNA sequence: TGTGCCAGCAGTGAAAGGGTCGAGAATTTCGAACCCCTGTACGTC. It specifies CASSERVENFEPLYV.

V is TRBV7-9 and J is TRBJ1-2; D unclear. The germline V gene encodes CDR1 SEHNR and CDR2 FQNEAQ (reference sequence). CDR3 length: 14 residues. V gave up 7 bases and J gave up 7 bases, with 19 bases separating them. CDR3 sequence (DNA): TGTGCCAGCACCCGGGAGGCGAGTATTCGTGGCTACACCTTC. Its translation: CASTREASIRGYTF.

The CDR3 sequence is CAQPLSTEAFF. DNA for the CDR3: TGTGCGCAGCCACTTTCCACTGAAGCTTTCTTT. The gene calls are TRBV2 and TRBJ1-1; D not certain. The germline CDR1 and CDR2 sequences are SNHLY and FYNNEI. The CDR3 has 11 amino acids. The full variable domain, rest sourced from reference TRBV2 and TRBJ1-1, is EPEVTQTPSHQVTQMGQEVILRCVPISNHLYFYWYRQILGQKVEFLVSFYNNEISEKSEIFDDQFSVERPDGSNFTLKIRSTKLEDSAMYFCAQPLSTEAFFGQGTRLTVV.

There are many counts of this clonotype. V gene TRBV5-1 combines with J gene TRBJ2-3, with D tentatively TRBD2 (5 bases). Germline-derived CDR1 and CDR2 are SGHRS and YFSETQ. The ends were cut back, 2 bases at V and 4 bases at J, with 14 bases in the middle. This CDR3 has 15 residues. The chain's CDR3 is CASSFGDYGADTQYF. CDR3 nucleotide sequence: TGCGCCAGCAGCTTTGGAGACTATGGGGCAGATACGCAGTATTTT.

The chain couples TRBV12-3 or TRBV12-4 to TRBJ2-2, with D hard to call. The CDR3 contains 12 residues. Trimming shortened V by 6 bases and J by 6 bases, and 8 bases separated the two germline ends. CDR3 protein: CASRILPGELFF. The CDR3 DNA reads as TGTGCCAGCAGAATCCTTCCCGGGGAGCTGTTTTTT.